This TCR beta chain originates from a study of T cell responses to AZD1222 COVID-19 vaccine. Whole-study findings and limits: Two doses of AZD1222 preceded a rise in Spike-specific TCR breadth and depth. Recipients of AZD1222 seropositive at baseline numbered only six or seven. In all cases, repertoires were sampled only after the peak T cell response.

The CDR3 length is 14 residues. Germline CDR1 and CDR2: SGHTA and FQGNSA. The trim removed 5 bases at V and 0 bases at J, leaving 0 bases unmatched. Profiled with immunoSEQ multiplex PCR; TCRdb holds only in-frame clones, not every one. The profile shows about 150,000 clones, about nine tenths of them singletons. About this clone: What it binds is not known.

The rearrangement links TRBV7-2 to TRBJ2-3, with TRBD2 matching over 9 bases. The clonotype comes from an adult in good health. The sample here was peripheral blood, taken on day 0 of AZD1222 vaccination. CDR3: CASSTSGSTDTQYF. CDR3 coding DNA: TGTGCCAGCAGCACTAGCGGGAGCACAGATACGCAGTATTTT.